This T cell receptor (beta chain) appears in the sequencing data of a study of blood T cell repertoires in COVID-19 (dated by TCRdb to the early 2020s). Regarding the study in general: The collaborator samples originated in the United States, Italy and Spain and spanned the acute and convalescent phases of COVID-19. The material from the prospective study consisted of cDNA or gDNA derived from T cells, B-cell-depleted T cells, or PBMCs. Subjects who had been exposed to COVID-19, were actively infected with it, or had recovered from it provided the deeply sampled blood TCRbeta repertoires that made up the dataset. The repertoires were made available in a free public database intended to serve as a resource for research on the immune response to SARS-CoV-2. The samples were drawn from two sources: the first 160 participants of the ongoing ImmuneRACE study, and 1,000 to 1,500 subjects contributed by 6 global collaborators. Nearly every sample came with metadata listing a de-identified subject ID, COVID-19 status, age in years and sex. Where available, HLA class I and class II types were obtained from metadata supplied by the sample provider rather than from assay-based typing. The research as a whole found: How much clinical and demographic metadata was included differed by source and by participant, and the metadata was provided uncurated.

This clone appeared once. Its target antigen remains unknown. Per-nucleotide qualities are absent, and no much larger clonotype sits a single base away. Including the terminal cysteine and phenylalanine, the CDR3 comprises 13 residues. Here the CDR3 DNA is all that survives: 39 bases in frame from base 1. V was cut back by 3 bases and J by 1 base, leaving a gap of 6 bases between them. The CDR1 and CDR2 encoded by the germline V gene are KGHSH and LQKENI. TCRbeta CDR3 regions were amplified from genomic DNA using the immunoSEQ Assay, a bias-controlled multiplex PCR. The paper's data handling went like this. The number of nucleated cells in each sample was estimated from the amplification of reference gene primers within the assay. To quantify the absolute abundance of each unique TCRbeta CDR3 rearrangement, sequence reads were collapsed and filtered. For each sample, productive Simpson clonality was calculated as the square root of Simpson's diversity index over productive rearrangements. The source is immuneACCESS, and TCRdb retained only in-frame sequences with V and J called. Part of the clones is not carried over; for the studies checked, unresolved V genes explain less than half of this, and the remainder is unexplained. V, J and clone size derive from that table, while D and trimming were established from the DNA sequence. The sample has around 160,000 clones on record, approximately 81% of them singletons. 35% to 45% of the sample goes to the ten largest clones.

Collaborating institutions collected whole blood in K2EDTA tubes following their own protocols. Collaborator samples were shipped for TCRbeta analysis as frozen whole blood, isolated PBMCs, or DNA extracted from either sample type. Material: peripheral blood. This clonotype was sampled from a human donor in a cohort sampled during active COVID-19. Recombination linked TRBV18 to TRBJ1-2; a confident D gene designation cannot be given. The CDR3 here reads CASSPEVNYGYTF. At the DNA level, the sequence is TGTGCCAGCTCACCGGAGGTTAACTATGGCTACACCTTC.